This is a list of T cell receptor beta chains from one sample in a study of OX40 agonist ivuxolimab in advanced cancers. The table came from immunoSEQ multiplex PCR; TCRdb's copy has only in-frame clones and leaves some out. This sample has around 34,000 clones, with around nine tenths found just once. The specimen was CD4+ or CD8+ T cells sorted from blood, collected in a trial of the OX40 agonist ivuxolimab. Receptors were obtained from an adult with an advanced solid tumor such as melanoma, head and neck, liver or kidney cancer. Both conserved end residues are part of each CDR3. A D gene is named only where the DNA matches it firmly. Expanded clones get a size class; other rows say once, few or many, or leave the size out.

cdr3_length: 16
j_call: TRBJ2-1
clone_size: few
d_call: TRBD2
v_call: TRBV6-5
cdr3_nt: TGTGCCAGCAGTTTGGTAGCGGGGGGGTGGAACAATGAGCAGTTCTTC
cdr3_aa: CASSLVAGGWNNEQFF

cdr3_length: 15
j_call: TRBJ2-7
clone_size: -
d_call: TRBD1
v_call: TRBV28
cdr3_nt: TGTGCCAGCAGTCTGGCCGGGACAGGGTCGTACGAGCAGTACTTC
cdr3_aa: CASSLAGTGSYEQYF

cdr3_length: 15
j_call: TRBJ2-7
clone_size: -
d_call: -
v_call: TRBV7-9
cdr3_nt: TGTGCCAGCAGCGCCACCGACTCCAGCTCCTACGAGCAGTACTTC
cdr3_aa: CASSATDSSSYEQYF

cdr3_length: 14
j_call: TRBJ1-3
clone_size: once
d_call: -
v_call: TRBV6-5
cdr3_nt: TGTGCCAGCAGTTACGGTGGCTCTGGAAACACCATATATTTT
cdr3_aa: CASSYGGSGNTIYF

cdr3_length: 15
j_call: TRBJ1-1
clone_size: -
d_call: -
v_call: TRBV6-6
cdr3_nt: TGTGCCAGCGGCCCCCAGGGTGAGGAGACGACTGAAGCTTTCTTT
cdr3_aa: CASGPQGEETTEAFF

cdr3_length: 14
j_call: TRBJ2-2
clone_size: -
d_call: -
v_call: TRBV19
cdr3_nt: TGTGCCAGTAGTATAGGCGGAGGGTCCGGGGAGCTGTTTTTT
cdr3_aa: CASSIGGGSGELFF

cdr3_length: 13
j_call: TRBJ1-1
clone_size: -
d_call: -
v_call: TRBV9
cdr3_nt: TGTGCCAGCAGCGTACTCACGAACACTGAAGCTTTCTTT
cdr3_aa: CASSVLTNTEAFF

cdr3_length: 15
j_call: TRBJ1-2
clone_size: -
d_call: -
v_call: TRBV6-6
cdr3_nt: TGTGCCAGCATTTTCAAACGGGGGGAGAACTATGGCTACACCTTC
cdr3_aa: CASIFKRGENYGYTF

cdr3_length: 17
j_call: TRBJ2-1
clone_size: once
d_call: TRBD2
v_call: TRBV9
cdr3_nt: TGTGCCAGCAGCGTAGAGGGACTAGCGGACCTTCGGAATGAGCAGTTCTTC
cdr3_aa: CASSVEGLADLRNEQFF

cdr3_length: 11
j_call: TRBJ1-2
clone_size: -
d_call: -
v_call: TRBV2
cdr3_nt: TGTGCCAGACGTGACGAGGCTGGCTACACCTTC
cdr3_aa: CARRDEAGYTF

cdr3_length: 17
j_call: TRBJ2-1
clone_size: -
d_call: TRBD1
v_call: TRBV14
cdr3_nt: TGTGCCAGCAGCCCTATCCTCCTCGGGACAGGCGGCAATGAGCAGTTCTTC
cdr3_aa: CASSPILLGTGGNEQFF

cdr3_length: 16
j_call: TRBJ2-7
clone_size: -
d_call: -
v_call: TRBV7-3
cdr3_nt: TGTGCCAGCAGCCAGGTTGGGGGTTCTAAGGCGAGGGAGCAGTACTTC
cdr3_aa: CASSQVGGSKAREQYF

cdr3_length: 12
j_call: TRBJ2-1
clone_size: -
d_call: -
v_call: TRBV6-4
cdr3_nt: TGTGCCAGCAGTGACTCTGAGGGCGAGCAGTTCTTC
cdr3_aa: CASSDSEGEQFF

cdr3_length: 12
j_call: TRBJ2-1
clone_size: -
d_call: -
v_call: TRBV7-9
cdr3_nt: TGTGCCAGCAGCCCGGGACCACTTGAGCAGTTCTTC
cdr3_aa: CASSPGPLEQFF

cdr3_length: 15
j_call: TRBJ2-3
clone_size: -
d_call: -
v_call: TRBV19
cdr3_nt: TGTGCCAGTAGTATTTGGGGGGAAGACACAGATACGCAGTATTTT
cdr3_aa: CASSIWGEDTDTQYF

cdr3_length: 17
j_call: TRBJ2-1
clone_size: -
d_call: -
v_call: TRBV12-1
cdr3_nt: TGTGCCAGCAGCTTGTATTGGGGGCAGGGGGTCTACAATGAGCAGTTCTTC
cdr3_aa: CASSLYWGQGVYNEQFF

cdr3_length: 14
j_call: TRBJ2-7
clone_size: -
d_call: TRBD1
v_call: TRBV14
cdr3_nt: TGTGCCAGCAGCCAACGGGACAGCCGGCCCGAGCAGTACTTC
cdr3_aa: CASSQRDSRPEQYF

cdr3_length: 14
j_call: TRBJ2-5
clone_size: -
d_call: -
v_call: TRBV6-5
cdr3_nt: TGTGCCAGCAGTTACCCACAGGCGGGGGAGACCCAGTACTTC
cdr3_aa: CASSYPQAGETQYF

cdr3_length: 13
j_call: TRBJ1-4
clone_size: once
d_call: -
v_call: TRBV19
cdr3_nt: TGTGCCAGTAGTATCACAGGTTATGAAAAACTGTTTTTT
cdr3_aa: CASSITGYEKLFF

cdr3_length: 16
j_call: TRBJ1-5
clone_size: -
d_call: -
v_call: TRBV19
cdr3_nt: TGTGCCAGTACTTCTGGCACGAGGGGGTACGGTCAGCCCCAGCATTTT
cdr3_aa: CASTSGTRGYGQPQHF

cdr3_length: 16
j_call: TRBJ2-1
clone_size: -
d_call: -
v_call: TRBV19
cdr3_nt: TGTGCCAGTAGCCTTACGCTAGCCGGACCTTACAATGAGCAGTTCTTC
cdr3_aa: CASSLTLAGPYNEQFF

cdr3_length: 14
j_call: TRBJ2-3
clone_size: -
d_call: TRBD1
v_call: TRBV5-5
cdr3_nt: TGTGCCAGCAGCTTAGTCCAGGGGGAAGGTACGCAGTATTTT
cdr3_aa: CASSLVQGEGTQYF

cdr3_length: 14
j_call: TRBJ2-5
clone_size: -
d_call: TRBD2
v_call: TRBV27
cdr3_nt: TGTGCCAGCAGCCCCGGACTAGCGACGGAGACCCAGTACTTC
cdr3_aa: CASSPGLATETQYF

cdr3_length: 15
j_call: TRBJ2-1
clone_size: -
d_call: -
v_call: TRBV9
cdr3_nt: TGTGCCAGCAGCGGAAGAGCGGGCCGGAACAATGAGCAGTTCTTC
cdr3_aa: CASSGRAGRNNEQFF

cdr3_length: 13
j_call: TRBJ2-7
clone_size: -
d_call: TRBD2
v_call: TRBV28
cdr3_nt: TGTGCCAGCAGGGCGGGGGGAGACCACGAGCAGTACTTC
cdr3_aa: CASRAGGDHEQYF

cdr3_length: 16
j_call: TRBJ2-7
clone_size: -
d_call: TRBD1
v_call: TRBV10-3
cdr3_nt: TGTGCCATCAGTGAGTATATCGGGACAGTTACCTACGAGCAGTACTTC
cdr3_aa: CAISEYIGTVTYEQYF

cdr3_length: 16
j_call: TRBJ2-5
clone_size: -
d_call: TRBD2
v_call: TRBV7-8
cdr3_nt: TGTGCCAGCAGCTTACCTATAGCGGGAGCTCAAGAGACCCAGTACTTC
cdr3_aa: CASSLPIAGAQETQYF

cdr3_length: 9
j_call: TRBJ1-2
clone_size: -
d_call: -
v_call: TRBV6-5
cdr3_nt: TGTGCCAGCAGTGAACTCGGGACCTTC
cdr3_aa: CASSELGTF

cdr3_length: 15
j_call: TRBJ2-1
clone_size: -
d_call: -
v_call: TRBV4-1
cdr3_nt: TGCGCCAGCAGCCCCTCCGTGACAGCGATCAATGAGCAGTTCTTC
cdr3_aa: CASSPSVTAINEQFF

cdr3_length: 15
j_call: TRBJ1-2
clone_size: -
d_call: -
v_call: TRBV7-6
cdr3_nt: TGTGCCAGCAGCTTAGTCGGGGGGACTAACTATGGCTACACCTTC
cdr3_aa: CASSLVGGTNYGYTF

cdr3_length: 15
j_call: TRBJ2-1
clone_size: -
d_call: TRBD2
v_call: TRBV28
cdr3_nt: TGTGCCAGCAGTCCATGGACTAGCGGGAGTAATGAGCAGTTCTTC
cdr3_aa: CASSPWTSGSNEQFF

cdr3_length: 15
j_call: TRBJ2-1
clone_size: -
d_call: -
v_call: TRBV7-9
cdr3_nt: TGTGCCAGCAGCTTTCTGGCGTCGCCCTTCAATGAGCAGTTCTTC
cdr3_aa: CASSFLASPFNEQFF

cdr3_length: 11
j_call: TRBJ2-1
clone_size: -
d_call: -
v_call: TRBV28
cdr3_nt: TGTGCCAGCAGGGGGGGCAATGAGCAGTTCTTC
cdr3_aa: CASRGGNEQFF

cdr3_length: 15
j_call: TRBJ1-2
clone_size: -
d_call: -
v_call: TRBV7-9
cdr3_nt: TGTGCCAGCAGCTTAGCGGGAGGACCTAACTATGGCTACACCTTC
cdr3_aa: CASSLAGGPNYGYTF

cdr3_length: 12
j_call: TRBJ2-3
clone_size: -
d_call: -
v_call: TRBV5-4
cdr3_nt: TGTGCCAGCAGCCCGGGGACAGATACGCAGTATTTT
cdr3_aa: CASSPGTDTQYF

cdr3_length: 13
j_call: TRBJ1-2
clone_size: -
d_call: -
v_call: TRBV6-6
cdr3_nt: TGTGCCAGCAGATCGCGTCAACCCTATGGCTACACCTTC
cdr3_aa: CASRSRQPYGYTF

cdr3_length: 14
j_call: TRBJ2-2
clone_size: -
d_call: -
v_call: TRBV11-2
cdr3_nt: TGTGCCAGCAGCGGGCAGGGGAACACCGGGGAGCTGTTTTTT
cdr3_aa: CASSGQGNTGELFF

cdr3_length: 13
j_call: TRBJ2-1
clone_size: -
d_call: -
v_call: TRBV6-6
cdr3_nt: TGTGCCAGCAGTTACTCAAGACTGTACGAGCAGTTCTTC
cdr3_aa: CASSYSRLYEQFF

cdr3_length: 14
j_call: TRBJ2-1
clone_size: -
d_call: -
v_call: TRBV29-1
cdr3_nt: TGCAGCGTTGAGGGAGGAGGCTCCCACAATGAGCAGTTCTTC
cdr3_aa: CSVEGGGSHNEQFF

cdr3_length: 12
j_call: TRBJ2-7
clone_size: -
d_call: -
v_call: TRBV27
cdr3_nt: TGTGCCAGCGGGGACCTTCCCTACGAGCAGTACTTC
cdr3_aa: CASGDLPYEQYF

cdr3_length: 16
j_call: TRBJ2-1
clone_size: -
d_call: TRBD2
v_call: TRBV9
cdr3_nt: TGTGCCAGCAGCGGGACTAGCGGGGGGCTCTACAATGAGCAGTTCTTC
cdr3_aa: CASSGTSGGLYNEQFF

cdr3_length: 15
j_call: TRBJ2-3
clone_size: -
d_call: -
v_call: TRBV5-4
cdr3_nt: TGTGCCAGCAGTTTGATATGGTCTAGCACAGATACGCAGTATTTT
cdr3_aa: CASSLIWSSTDTQYF

cdr3_length: 15
j_call: TRBJ2-3
clone_size: -
d_call: TRBD1
v_call: TRBV7-9
cdr3_nt: TGTGCCAGCAGCTTCGGGACAGGGGTCACAGATACGCAGTATTTT
cdr3_aa: CASSFGTGVTDTQYF

cdr3_length: 17
j_call: TRBJ2-2
clone_size: -
d_call: TRBD2
v_call: TRBV5-5
cdr3_nt: TGTGCCAGCACTAACCCTAGCGGGGCATCAAGGGCCGGGGAGCTGTTTTTT
cdr3_aa: CASTNPSGASRAGELFF

cdr3_length: 11
j_call: TRBJ2-2
clone_size: -
d_call: -
v_call: TRBV15
cdr3_nt: TGTGCCACCTCCCTTGCCGGGGAGCTGTTTTTT
cdr3_aa: CATSLAGELFF

cdr3_length: 14
j_call: TRBJ2-7
clone_size: -
d_call: TRBD1
v_call: TRBV29-1
cdr3_nt: TGCAGCGTGCAGGGACAGGGGGCTGCTTACGAGCAGTACTTC
cdr3_aa: CSVQGQGAAYEQYF

cdr3_length: 14
j_call: TRBJ1-2
clone_size: -
d_call: -
v_call: TRBV6-5
cdr3_nt: TGTGCCAGCAGTTACTCTCAGGGCCCCTTTGGCTACACCTTC
cdr3_aa: CASSYSQGPFGYTF

cdr3_length: 15
j_call: TRBJ2-7
clone_size: -
d_call: -
v_call: TRBV7-8
cdr3_nt: TGTGCCAGCAGCTTACCCGGTCACGGAGGCTACGAGCAGTACTTC
cdr3_aa: CASSLPGHGGYEQYF

cdr3_length: 13
j_call: TRBJ2-1
clone_size: -
d_call: -
v_call: TRBV25-1
cdr3_nt: TGTGCCAGCAGCCCCCCCATAGCCCTGGAGCAGTTCTTC
cdr3_aa: CASSPPIALEQFF

cdr3_length: 18
j_call: TRBJ2-1
clone_size: -
d_call: TRBD2
v_call: TRBV10-3
cdr3_nt: TGTGCCATCAGCTTGACCGCCCTAGCGGGGGGCCCTTACAATGAGCAGTTCTTC
cdr3_aa: CAISLTALAGGPYNEQFF

cdr3_length: 17
j_call: TRBJ1-5
clone_size: -
d_call: TRBD1
v_call: TRBV28
cdr3_nt: TGTGCCAGCAGTTTGGGCCTGACAGGGGGTAGCAATCAGCCCCAGCATTTT
cdr3_aa: CASSLGLTGGSNQPQHF

cdr3_length: 15
j_call: TRBJ2-7
clone_size: -
d_call: TRBD1
v_call: TRBV19
cdr3_nt: TGTGCCAGTAGCCTGGGACAGGGGGACGTTTACGAGCAGTACTTC
cdr3_aa: CASSLGQGDVYEQYF

cdr3_length: 15
j_call: TRBJ2-7
clone_size: -
d_call: TRBD1
v_call: TRBV6-1
cdr3_nt: TGTGCCAGCAGTGAACTAGGGACAGACTCCTACGAGCAGTACTTC
cdr3_aa: CASSELGTDSYEQYF

cdr3_length: 13
j_call: TRBJ1-1
clone_size: -
d_call: -
v_call: TRBV6-5
cdr3_nt: TGTGCCAGCAGTTACGGAGGGTTTACTGAAGCTTTCTTT
cdr3_aa: CASSYGGFTEAFF

cdr3_length: 12
j_call: TRBJ1-3
clone_size: -
d_call: TRBD1
v_call: TRBV29-1
cdr3_nt: TGCAGCGCACAGGGGGCCCCAAACACCATATATTTT
cdr3_aa: CSAQGAPNTIYF

cdr3_length: 14
j_call: TRBJ2-2
clone_size: -
d_call: -
v_call: TRBV6-6
cdr3_nt: TGTGCCAGCAGTTACGTCGCGGTCGCGGGGGAGCTGTTTTTT
cdr3_aa: CASSYVAVAGELFF

cdr3_length: 15
j_call: TRBJ2-7
clone_size: -
d_call: TRBD2
v_call: TRBV5-6
cdr3_nt: TGTGCCAGCAGCTTGGGGGGGACTAGCGGGAGTGAGCAGTACTTC
cdr3_aa: CASSLGGTSGSEQYF

cdr3_length: 15
j_call: TRBJ2-2
clone_size: -
d_call: -
v_call: TRBV6-5
cdr3_nt: TGTGCCAGCAGTTGGGGGGACAGTAACACCGGGGAGCTGTTTTTT
cdr3_aa: CASSWGDSNTGELFF